The 9 T cell receptor beta chains reported below all come from one sample, sequenced in a study of cytomegalovirus exposure and HLA in healthy donors. It was with 60 Vbeta and 13 Jbeta primers that the PCR ran. Repertoires were generated with immunoSEQ multiplex PCR, while TCRdb's copy carries only in-frame clones and drops some. The repertoire holds roughly 200,000 clones, with roughly 85% as singletons. What was sequenced was PBMCs. The receptors were gathered from a woman between 50 and 59 years old in good health and CMV-seronegative.

The V gene is TRBV5-4, the J gene TRBJ2-2, with D maybe TRBD2 (6 bases). The V gene lost 0 bases and the J gene lost 0 bases, with 9 bases spanning the gap. This CDR3 is built from 16 residues. Germline lookup yields CDR1 SGHNT and CDR2 YYREEE (reference sequence). The CDR3 DNA reads as TGTGCCAGCAGCTTGGTACTAGCCGCGAACACCGGGGAGCTGTTTTTT. Residues: CASSLVLAANTGELFF.

The V call is TRBV2, the J call TRBJ2-1, with TRBD1 matching 7 bases. The CDR3 covers 15 residues. Trimming at V came to 5 bases and at J to 4 bases, leaving 8 bases not matched to a gene. Looked up from germline, CDR1 is SNHLY and CDR2 is FYNNEI. As DNA, the CDR3 is TGTGCCAGCAGTCTCCGGGACAGCTCTTACAATGAGCAGTTCTTC. The encoded protein is CASSLRDSSYNEQFF.

V and J are TRBV5-1 and TRBJ2-3; 9 bases are a match to TRBD1. CDR3 length: 18 amino acids. Trimming removed 0 bases from V and 6 bases from J; junction bases left unmatched: 14. Per germline, CDR1 SGHRS and CDR2 YFSETQ. CDR3 sequence: CASSLAVVQGAIRDTQYF. CDR3 sequence (DNA): TGCGCCAGCAGCTTGGCGGTAGTACAGGGGGCGATAAGGGATACGCAGTATTTT. The variable domain in full, completed from reference TRBV5-1 and TRBJ2-3, reads KAGVTQTPRYLIKTRGQQVTLSCSPISGHRSVSWYQQTPGQGLQFLFEYFSETQRNKGNFPGRFSGRQFSNSRSEMNVSTLELGDSALYLCASSLAVVQGAIRDTQYFGPGTRLTVL.

The chain joins TRBV6-1 to TRBJ1-1; D is possibly TRBD1 (5 bases). Trimming stripped 3 bases from V and 0 bases from J, with 11 bases between. The CDR3 totals 15 residues. Germline V gene sequence: CDR1 MNHNS, CDR2 SASEGT. For the CDR3, the DNA is TGTGCCAGCAGTGAGCAAGGGGTAGTGAACACTGAAGCTTTCTTT. Translating it yields CASSEQGVVNTEAFF.

V and J are TRBV6-1 and TRBJ1-4, with unresolved D. The length of the CDR3 is 14 residues. The V gene lost 10 bases and the J gene lost 7 bases, with 19 bases spanning the gap. CDR1 is MNHNS, CDR2 SASEGT, per germline. CDR3 coding DNA: TGTGCCACCCACTCACCGGGGAGGGTTGAAAAACTGTTTTTT. Encoded protein: CATHSPGRVEKLFF.

The chain is built from TRBV7-9 and TRBJ2-5; 8 bases line up with TRBD2. Germline trimming cut 2 bases from V and 4 bases from J; bases unmatched to any gene: 0. The germline CDR1 and CDR2 sequences are SEHNR and FQNEAQ (reference sequence). The CDR3 consists of 13 residues. CDR3 region: CASSLLAGETQYF. The CDR3 region has the DNA TGTGCCAGCAGCTTACTAGCGGGAGAGACCCAGTACTTC. The variable domain in full, with the rest retrieved from reference TRBV7-9 and TRBJ2-5, is DTGVSQNPRHKITKRGQNVTFRCDPISEHNRLYWYRQTLGQGPEFLTYFQNEAQLEKSRLLSDRFSAERPKGSFSTLEIQRTEQGDSAMYLCASSLLAGETQYFGPGTRLLVL.

This chain joins TRBV19 and TRBJ1-2; D uncertain. Germline V gene lookup returns CDR1 LNHDA and CDR2 SQIVND (reference sequence). Deletions cut 1 base from V and 4 bases from J, with 13 bases between. The CDR3 is 15 amino acids. This chain's CDR3 is CASSIANGESYGYTF. The CDR3 bases are TGTGCCAGTAGTATAGCCAACGGGGAGTCCTATGGCTACACCTTC.

Notes on this clone: Additional DNA sequences in this sample encode the identical CDR3. The V gene is TRBV18, the J gene TRBJ2-7, with 11 nucleotides matching TRBD1. The V gene end was trimmed by 6 bases and the J gene end by 4 bases; junction bases not matched to a gene: 8. The CDR3 is 15 residues long. Germline V lookup: CDR1 KGHSH, CDR2 LQKENI. The CDR3 coding sequence is TGTGCCAGCTCCCGAATAGGGACAGGGGGGTACGAGCAGTACTTC. This gives the protein CASSRIGTGGYEQYF.

V and J are TRBV28 and TRBJ2-5, with 9 positions matching TRBD1. The J call may be incorrect, as the DNA end agrees better with TRBJ2-7. The germline V gene has CDR1 MDHEN and CDR2 SYDVKM. CDR3 length: 14 amino acids. The CDR3 loop is CASSLSGTGNEQYF. The CDR3 region has the DNA TGTGCCAGCAGTTTATCCGGGACAGGGAACGAGCAGTACTTC.